The present T cell receptor beta chain was sequenced within a study of blood T cell repertoires in COVID-19. This table comes from immunoSEQ multiplex PCR, and its TCRdb copy is limited to in-frame clones, with some not included. The sample consists of about 60,000 clones, about 75% of them appearing once. The CDR3 has 18 amino acids. The germline CDR1 and CDR2 sequences are SGHVS and FNYEAQ. J gave up 1 base and V 4 bases, and 16 bases lay outside the gene matches. The rearrangement links TRBV7-6 to TRBJ2-7; 7 nucleotides align to TRBD2. This receptor was taken from a woman over 75 with acute or convalescent COVID-19. Sequenced material: peripheral blood. The CDR3 DNA reads as TGTGCCAGCAGCTCCGGGGGGAGGGCATACCCTATTTCCTACGAGCAGTACTTC. This gives the protein CASSSGGRAYPISYEQYF.